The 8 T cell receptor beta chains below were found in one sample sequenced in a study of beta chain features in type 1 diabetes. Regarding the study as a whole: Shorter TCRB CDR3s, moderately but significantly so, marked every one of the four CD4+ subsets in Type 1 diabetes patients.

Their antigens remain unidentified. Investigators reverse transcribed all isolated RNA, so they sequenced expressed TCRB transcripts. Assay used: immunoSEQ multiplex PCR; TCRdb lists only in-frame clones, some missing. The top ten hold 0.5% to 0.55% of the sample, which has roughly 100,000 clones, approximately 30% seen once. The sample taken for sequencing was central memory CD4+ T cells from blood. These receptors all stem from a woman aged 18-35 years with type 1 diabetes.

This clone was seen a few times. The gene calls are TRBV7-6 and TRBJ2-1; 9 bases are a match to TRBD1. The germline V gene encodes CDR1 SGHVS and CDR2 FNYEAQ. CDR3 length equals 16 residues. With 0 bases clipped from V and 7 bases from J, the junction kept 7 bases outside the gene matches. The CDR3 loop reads CASSLASTGGDNEQFF. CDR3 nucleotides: TGTGCCAGCAGCTTAGCTTCGACAGGGGGGGATAATGAGCAGTTCTTC.

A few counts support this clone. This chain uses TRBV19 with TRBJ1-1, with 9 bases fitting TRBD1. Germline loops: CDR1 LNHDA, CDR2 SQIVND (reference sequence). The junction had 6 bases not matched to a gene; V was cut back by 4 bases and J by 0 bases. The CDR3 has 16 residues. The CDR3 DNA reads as TGTGCCAGTAGTAGCCGGACAGGGGCATTGAACACTGAAGCTTTCTTT. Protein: CASSSRTGALNTEAFF.

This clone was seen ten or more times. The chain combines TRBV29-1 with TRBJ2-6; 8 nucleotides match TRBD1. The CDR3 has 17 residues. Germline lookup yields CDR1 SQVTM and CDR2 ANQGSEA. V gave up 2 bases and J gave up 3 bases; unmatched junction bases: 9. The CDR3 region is CSVEIPPGQGGANVLTF. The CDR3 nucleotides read TGCAGCGTTGAAATCCCCCCTGGACAGGGTGGGGCCAACGTCCTGACTTTC.

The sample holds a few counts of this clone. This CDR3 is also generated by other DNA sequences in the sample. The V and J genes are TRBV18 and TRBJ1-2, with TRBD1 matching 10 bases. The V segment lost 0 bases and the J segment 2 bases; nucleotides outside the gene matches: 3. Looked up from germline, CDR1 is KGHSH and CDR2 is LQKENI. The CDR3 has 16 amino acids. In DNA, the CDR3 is TGTGCCAGCTCACCACCGGGGACAGGGGCGAACTATGGCTACACCTTC. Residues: CASSPPGTGANYGYTF.

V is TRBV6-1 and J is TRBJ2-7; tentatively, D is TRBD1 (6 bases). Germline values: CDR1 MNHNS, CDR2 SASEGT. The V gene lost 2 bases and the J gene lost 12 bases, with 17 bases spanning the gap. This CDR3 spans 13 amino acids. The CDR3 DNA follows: TGTGCCAGCAGTGAACATCAGGGGACCCATCTGTACGTC. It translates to CASSEHQGTHLYV.

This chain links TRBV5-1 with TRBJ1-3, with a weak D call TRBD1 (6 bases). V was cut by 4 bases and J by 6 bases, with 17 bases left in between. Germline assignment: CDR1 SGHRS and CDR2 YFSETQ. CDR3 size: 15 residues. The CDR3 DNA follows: TGCGCCAGCAGCCCGGACCTGGGGGCCGCAAACACCATATATTTT. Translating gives CASSPDLGAANTIYF.

The CDR3 protein is CAWTLGNTIYF. In DNA, the CDR3 is TGTGCCTGGACTCTGGGAAACACCATATATTTT. This chain uses TRBV30 with TRBJ1-3, with no clear D. Germline V gene sequence: CDR1 GTSNPN, CDR2 SVGIG (reference sequence). Trimming removed 4 bases at V and 4 bases at J, with 5 bases between. The CDR3 has 11 residues.

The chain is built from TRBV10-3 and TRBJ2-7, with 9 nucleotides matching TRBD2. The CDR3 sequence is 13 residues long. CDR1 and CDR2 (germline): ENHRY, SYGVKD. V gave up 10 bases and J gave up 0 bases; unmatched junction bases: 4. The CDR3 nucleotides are TGTGCCACTAGCGGGACCCCCTCCTACGAGCAGTACTTC. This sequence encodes CATSGTPSYEQYF.